These 15 T cell receptor beta chains were all obtained from the same sample, sequenced in a study of T-cell reconstitution after alpha-beta-depleted transplantation in children. Using unique molecular identifiers, the investigators prepared the TCRbeta library. One entry per CDR3 protein results from TCRdb running MiXCR on the PCR reads. Of some 280,000 distinct CDR3 sequences in the sample, approximately 9.8% are singletons; the top ten hold about a tenth. Source: PBMCs from the stem cell graft donor, taken from the stem cell graft. These receptors were obtained from a human donor who donated a stem cell graft to a child with SCID.

The chain recombines TRBV5-1 with TRBJ2-2; the D gene is possibly TRBD1 (5 bases). CDR1 SGHRS and CDR2 YFSETQ come from the germline V gene. The CDR3 loop spans 14 amino acids. Deletions cut 6 bases from V and 1 base from J, with 10 bases between. CDR3 region: CASNFDRNTGELFF. The CDR3 bases are TGCGCCAGCAATTTCGACAGGAACACCGGGGAGCTGTTTTTT.

V gene TRBV5-1 combines with J gene TRBJ2-2; tentatively, D is TRBD2 (6 bases). The CDR3 is made up of 16 amino acids. The V gene's germline CDR1 is SGHRS and CDR2 YFSETQ. Trimming stripped 0 bases from V and 2 bases from J, with 11 bases between. As DNA, the CDR3 is TGCGCCAGCAGCTTGGTTGCGGGACTCAACACCGGGGAGCTGTTTTTT. It yields the protein CASSLVAGLNTGELFF.

CDR3 sequence: CASSVSGIQETQYF. The CDR3 DNA follows: TGTGCCAGCAGCGTATCAGGGATCCAAGAGACCCAGTACTTC. V usage is TRBV9 and J usage is TRBJ2-5, with D maybe TRBD1 (5 bases). This CDR3 is 14 amino acids long. The ends were cut back, 1 base at V and 1 base at J, with 8 bases in the middle. Germline V CDR1 and CDR2: SGDLS, YYNGEE. The full variable domain, with the rest looked up from reference TRBV9 and TRBJ2-5, is DSGVTQTPKHLITATGQRVTLRCSPRSGDLSVYWYQQSLDQGLQFLIQYYNGEERAKGNILERFSAQQFPDLHSELNLSSLELGDSALYFCASSVSGIQETQYFGPGTRLLVL.

The rearrangement uses TRBV28 and TRBJ2-5; D may correspond to TRBD1 or TRBD2 (6 bases each). The V gene's germline CDR1 is MDHEN and CDR2 SYDVKM. The CDR3 spans 15 residues. V was shortened by 2 bases and J by 4 bases, with 14 bases between the two germline ends. The CDR3 nucleotides are TGTGCCAGCAGTTTAGGAGGGACAAGTTTAGAGACCCAGTACTTC. Protein product: CASSLGGTSLETQYF.

V gene TRBV12-3 or TRBV12-4 combines with J gene TRBJ1-5, with D hard to call. Trimming stripped 7 bases from V and 7 bases from J, with 11 bases between. The CDR3 is made up of 12 amino acids. CDR3 region: CASIFMRQPQHF. The CDR3 region has the DNA TGTGCCAGCATTTTTATGCGCCAGCCCCAGCATTTT.

This clonotype has ten or more counts. The V gene is TRBV12-3 or TRBV12-4, the J gene TRBJ1-1; D is undetermined. The CDR3 runs 13 residues. The V and J ends lost 10 bases and 1 base respectively, with 13 bases between them. CDR3 in amino acids: CATRGGRNTEAFF. CDR3 DNA: TGTGCCACCCGTGGTGGAAGGAACACTGAAGCTTTCTTT.

V is TRBV20-1 and J is TRBJ2-7; TRBD2 matches at 11 bases. Germline V gives CDR1 DFQATT, CDR2 SNEGSKA (reference sequence). CDR3 length: 15 residues. V was pared by 2 bases and J by 3 bases, with 6 bases of the junction left unmatched. CDR3 amino acids: CSARSLAGAYYEQYF. CDR3 nucleotides: TGCAGTGCTAGATCACTAGCGGGGGCTTACTACGAGCAGTACTTC.

The CDR3 loop is CASSLGSFAPNEQFF. The CDR3 nucleotides read TGTGCCAGCAGTTTGGGCAGTTTTGCCCCTAATGAGCAGTTCTTC. The chain has TRBV12-3 or TRBV12-4 and TRBJ2-1, with D unresolved. V lost 3 bases and J 7 bases, leaving 16 bases between the germline ends. This CDR3 is built from 15 residues.

This clonotype has ten or more counts. V gene TRBV6-5 combines with J gene TRBJ2-1; D is unresolved. The CDR3 consists of 15 residues. Germline V lookup: CDR1 MNHEY, CDR2 SVGAGI. With 5 bases removed from V and 0 bases from J, the gap between germline ends came to 11 bases. For the CDR3, the DNA is TGTGCCAGCAGTCCCGGACGTAGCTCCTACAATGAGCAGTTCTTC. Translating it yields CASSPGRSSYNEQFF.

The chain couples TRBV20-1 to TRBJ1-5, with TRBD1 matching over 7 bases. Germline loops: CDR1 DFQATT, CDR2 SNEGSKA (reference sequence). The CDR3 is 13 amino acids. The CDR3 loop is CSISGGSNQPQHF. The CDR3 nucleotides read TGCAGCATTTCAGGGGGAAGCAATCAGCCCCAGCATTTT.

This clonotype was detected a few times. The chain carries TRBV12-3 or TRBV12-4 and TRBJ1-1, with a tentative D call TRBD1 (6 bases). With 6 bases removed from V and 5 bases from J, the gap between germline ends came to 16 bases. The CDR3 totals 14 residues. CDR3 loop: CASSQGGGKTEAFF. The DNA of the CDR3 is TGTGCCAGCAGCCAAGGGGGGGGTAAAACTGAAGCTTTCTTT.

There are many counts of this clonotype. The chain employs TRBV7-3 and TRBJ2-3, with TRBD1 as a possible D gene (5 bases). Germline assignment: CDR1 SGHTA and CDR2 FQGTGA. The CDR3 runs 12 residues. V dropped 4 bases and J dropped 9 bases, with 11 bases sitting between them. The CDR3 DNA is TGTGCCAGCAGCTCAGGGCAGAAGACGCAGTATTTT. This codes for CASSSGQKTQYF.

Many counts were recorded for this clonotype. CDR3 nucleotides: TGTGCCAGCCATACGGGGAGCTATGGCTACACCTTC. Protein: CASHTGSYGYTF. The rearrangement joins TRBV6-5 to TRBJ1-2; D remains ambiguous. CDR3 length: 12 residues. Germline-derived CDR1 and CDR2 are MNHEY and SVGAGI. Trimming pared 8 bases from V and 4 bases from J, leaving 11 bases between.

The sample holds a few counts of this clonotype. The chain links TRBV10-3 to TRBJ2-5; TRBD2 is a possible D gene (5 bases). Per germline, CDR1 ENHRY and CDR2 SYGVKD. V was pared by 2 bases and J by 4 bases, with 11 bases between. The CDR3 has 14 residues. The CDR3, as DNA: TGTGCCATCAGTGAGCCGGACTTGGGAGAGACCCAGTACTTC. Protein product: CAISEPDLGETQYF.

In this sample, this clonotype turned up many times. This chain joins TRBV5-8 and TRBJ2-3; a weak D match, TRBD2 (5 bases). CDR3 size: 14 residues. Germline V gene sequence: CDR1 SGHTS, CDR2 YDEGEE. The V gene lost 6 bases and the J gene lost 4 bases, with 15 bases spanning the gap. The CDR3 spells CASMNEGLADTQYF. Written as DNA, the CDR3 is TGTGCCAGCATGAACGAGGGTTTAGCAGATACGCAGTATTTT.